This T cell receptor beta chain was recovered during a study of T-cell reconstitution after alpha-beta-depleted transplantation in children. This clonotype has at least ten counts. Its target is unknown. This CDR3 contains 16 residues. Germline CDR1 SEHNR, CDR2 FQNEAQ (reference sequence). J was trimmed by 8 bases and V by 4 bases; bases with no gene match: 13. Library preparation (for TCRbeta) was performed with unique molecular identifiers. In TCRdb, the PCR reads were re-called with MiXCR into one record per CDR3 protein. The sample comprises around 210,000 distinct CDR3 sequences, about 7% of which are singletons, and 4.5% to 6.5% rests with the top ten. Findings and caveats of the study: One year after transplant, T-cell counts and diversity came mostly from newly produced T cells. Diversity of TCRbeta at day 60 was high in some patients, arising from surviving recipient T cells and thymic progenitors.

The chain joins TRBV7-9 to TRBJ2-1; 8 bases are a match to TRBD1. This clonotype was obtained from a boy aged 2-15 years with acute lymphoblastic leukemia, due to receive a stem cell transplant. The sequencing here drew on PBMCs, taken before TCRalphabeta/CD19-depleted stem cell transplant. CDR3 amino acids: CASSSPWGQERDEQFF. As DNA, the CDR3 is TGTGCCAGCAGCTCCCCGTGGGGACAGGAACGCGATGAGCAGTTCTTC.